These T cell receptor beta chains were read from a single sample in a study of blood T cells in healthy people across ages. In TCRdb, the 5' RACE reads were re-called with MiXCR into one record per CDR3 protein. The table records 800,000 to 1,000,000 distinct CDR3 sequences, about 44% of them present only once. The specimen sequenced was blood. Receptor source: a man under 40 in good health. Both conserved end residues are part of each CDR3. A D gene is named only where the DNA matches it firmly. Some rows have no size entry. The others give once, few or many, or a class for an expanded clone.

abundance	j_gene	d_gene	v_gene	CDR3aa	CDR3nt
few	TRBJ2-3	TRBD1	TRBV2	CASSADRRTDTQYF	TGTGCCAGCAGTGCGGACAGGCGCACAGATACGCAGTATTTT
few	TRBJ2-1	.	TRBV4-3	CASSQDFSNEQFF	TGCGCCAGCAGCCAAGATTTTAGCAATGAGCAGTTCTTC
.	TRBJ2-3	.	TRBV7-8	CASSGGGGADTQYF	TGTGCCAGCAGCGGGGGGGGGGGCGCAGATACGCAGTATTTT
.	TRBJ2-5	.	TRBV12-3/TRBV12-4	CASSLAAPQETQYF	TGTGCCAGCAGTTTAGCGGCCCCGCAAGAGACCCAGTACTTC
few	TRBJ1-2	.	TRBV20-1	CSAYITGRTYGYTF	TGCAGTGCCTACATTACAGGGAGGACCTATGGCTACACCTTC
.	TRBJ2-5	.	TRBV10-1	CASSDRQETQYF	TGCGCCAGCAGTGACAGGCAAGAGACCCAGTACTTC
.	TRBJ2-3	.	TRBV6-5	CASSYSVEGDGRDNTDTQYF	TGTGCCAGCAGTTACTCGGTCGAGGGGGACGGCCGGGACAACACAGATACGCAGTATTTT
.	TRBJ2-3	.	TRBV27	CASSPLTITDTQYF	TGTGCCAGCAGCCCGCTAACGATCACAGATACGCAGTATTTT
few	TRBJ1-1	.	TRBV20-1	CSARDQGETEAFF	TGCAGTGCTAGAGATCAAGGGGAAACTGAAGCTTTCTTT
.	TRBJ2-3	.	TRBV5-1	CASSLGSKSTDTQYF	TGCGCCAGCAGCTTGGGCTCGAAAAGCACAGATACGCAGTATTTT
.	TRBJ1-2	.	TRBV4-2	CASSGNSYYGYTF	TGTGCCAGCAGCGGAAATAGTTACTATGGCTACACCTTC
.	TRBJ1-2	.	TRBV5-1	CASSSGGAVEYGYTF	TGCGCCAGCAGCTCGGGGGGGGCGGTGGAATATGGCTACACCTTC
.	TRBJ2-1	TRBD2	TRBV7-9	CASSPPELADYNEQFF	TGTGCCAGCAGCCCACCCGAACTAGCGGATTACAATGAGCAGTTCTTC
.	TRBJ1-5	.	TRBV6-6	CASSPGQPSNQPQHF	TGTGCCAGCAGCCCCGGACAGCCCTCAAATCAGCCCCAGCATTTT
.	TRBJ2-7	.	TRBV20-1	CSARGIKQDEYNEQYF	TGCAGTGCTAGAGGCATAAAACAGGACGAATACAATGAGCAGTACTTC
.	TRBJ2-1	TRBD2	TRBV7-2	CASSSGSGGAGNEQFF	TGTGCCAGCAGCTCTGGCAGCGGGGGGGCCGGGAATGAGCAGTTCTTC
.	TRBJ2-4	.	TRBV11-2	CASSLGVDQLAKNIQYF	TGTGCCAGCAGCTTAGGTGTGGATCAGCTAGCCAAAAACATTCAGTACTTC
few	TRBJ2-1	.	TRBV20-1	CSGRFQGSWQFF	TGCAGTGGCCGCTTCCAGGGGAGTTGGCAGTTCTTC
.	TRBJ1-1	.	TRBV5-1	CASSLSETANTEAFF	TGCGCCAGCAGCTTGTCAGAGACAGCAAACACTGAAGCTTTCTTT
.	TRBJ2-7	TRBD2	TRBV24-1	CATSDRLAGRSYNEQYF	TGTGCCACCAGTGATCGACTAGCGGGACGCTCCTACAATGAGCAGTACTTC
many	TRBJ2-4	.	TRBV21-1	CASSKRQENIQYF	TGTGCCAGCAGCAAGAGACAGGAAAACATTCAGTACTTC
few	TRBJ1-5	.	TRBV20-1	CSARESSGSNQPQHF	TGCAGTGCTAGAGAGAGCTCGGGTTCCAATCAGCCCCAGCATTTT
.	TRBJ1-2	.	TRBV12-3/TRBV12-4	CASSIDQGGYGYTF	TGTGCCAGCAGTATTGATCAGGGCGGCTATGGCTACACCTTC
.	TRBJ1-2	.	TRBV28	CASSVRTAFNYGYTF	TGTGCCAGCAGTGTAAGGACAGCCTTCAACTATGGCTACACCTTC
.	TRBJ1-5	.	TRBV12-3/TRBV12-4	CASSLGDKNQPQHF	TGTGCCAGCAGTTTGGGGGACAAGAATCAGCCCCAGCATTTT
.	TRBJ2-7	TRBD2	TRBV12-3/TRBV12-4	CASSLGGGPLYEQYF	TGTGCCAGCAGTTTAGGGGGAGGGCCACTCTACGAGCAGTACTTC
few	TRBJ2-1	.	TRBV7-9	CASSPQGGVGYNEQFF	TGTGCCAGCAGCCCTCAGGGGGGAGTGGGTTACAATGAGCAGTTCTTC
few	TRBJ2-1	.	TRBV6-5	CASSYKGSYNEQFF	TGTGCCAGCAGTTACAAGGGCTCCTACAATGAGCAGTTCTTC
.	TRBJ2-7	.	TRBV12-3/TRBV12-4	CASSPVVERPSYEQYF	TGTGCCAGCAGCCCCGTCGTGGAGCGGCCGTCCTACGAGCAGTACTTC
.	TRBJ2-1	TRBD2	TRBV10-3	CAISEGLKSGGANEQFF	TGTGCCATCAGTGAGGGGCTCAAGAGCGGGGGGGCAAATGAGCAGTTCTTC
few	TRBJ1-3	TRBD1	TRBV2	CASSVNRGHTIYF	TGTGCCAGCAGTGTTAACAGGGGACACACCATATATTTT
.	TRBJ2-7	.	TRBV2	CASRTDNYEQYF	TGTGCCAGCAGAACTGACAATTACGAGCAGTACTTC